The 22 T cell receptor beta chains listed next were all sequenced from one sample in a study of blood T cell repertoires in COVID-19. Profiled with immunoSEQ multiplex PCR; TCRdb holds only in-frame clones, not every one. The sample consists of 30,000 to 35,000 clones, 89% of them appearing once. Sequencing was done on a sample of peripheral blood. All receptors derive from an older man with acute or convalescent COVID-19.

This chain connects TRBV5-1 to TRBJ1-6, with 8 positions matching TRBD1. With V trimmed by 4 bases and J by 10 bases, 7 bases remained unmatched. The germline V gene encodes CDR1 SGHRS and CDR2 YFSETQ. The CDR3 totals 14 residues. The CDR3 here is CASSLTGGQSPLHF. The CDR3 bases are TGCGCCAGCAGCCTAACAGGGGGTCAGTCACCCCTCCACTTT.

The chain is built from TRBV19 and TRBJ2-3, with D perhaps matching TRBD1 (6 bases). Germline values: CDR1 LNHDA, CDR2 SQIVND (reference sequence). V lost 4 bases and J 6 bases, leaving 14 bases between the germline ends. The CDR3 sequence is 14 residues long. The CDR3 DNA follows: TGTGCCAGTAGTAGGTCCCAGGGGTTGGATACGCAGTATTTT. Translated: CASSRSQGLDTQYF.

Concerning this clone itself: Within the sample, other DNA sequences also encode this same CDR3. The chain links TRBV20-1 to TRBJ2-7, with D possibly matching TRBD1 (5 bases). Trimming left V 7 bases short and J 5 bases short, with 12 bases between. In germline, CDR1 is DFQATT, CDR2 SNEGSKA (reference sequence). The CDR3 length is 11 residues. The CDR3 protein is CSVRSGHEQYF. The DNA of the CDR3 is TGCAGTGTAAGATCAGGGCACGAGCAGTACTTC.

The chain couples TRBV5-4 to TRBJ1-1; tentatively, D is TRBD1 (5 bases). The germline V gene has CDR1 SGHNT and CDR2 YYREEE (reference sequence). The CDR3 consists of 14 residues. The V end lost 0 bases, the J end lost 4 bases, and 10 bases lay between the germline ends. CDR3 nucleotide sequence: TGTGCCAGCAGCTTGGGGGGCTTGAGCACTGAAGCTTTCTTT. This codes for CASSLGGLSTEAFF.

The rearrangement joins TRBV28 to TRBJ2-1, with a possible D match to TRBD2 (6 bases). The CDR3 extends over 14 amino acids. Trimming shortened V by 7 bases and J by 3 bases, and 13 bases separated the two germline ends. Per the germline V gene, CDR1 is MDHEN and CDR2 is SYDVKM. In nucleotides, the CDR3 is TGTGCCAGCACTCTGGGCGGGGACTACAATGAGCAGTTCTTC. Amino acid sequence: CASTLGGDYNEQFF.

This chain links TRBV5-4 with TRBJ1-1, with D tentatively TRBD1 (5 bases). The CDR3 has 14 amino acids. CDR1 SGHNT and CDR2 YYREEE come from the germline V gene (reference sequence). V was shortened by 3 bases and J by 3 bases, with 12 bases between the two germline ends. The CDR3 protein is CASSYAGRDTEAFF. CDR3 in DNA: TGTGCCAGCAGCTACGCGGGACGGGACACTGAAGCTTTCTTT.

The V and J genes are TRBV5-5 and TRBJ1-3; D gene unclear. With 0 bases removed from V and 3 bases from J, the gap between germline ends came to 16 bases. Germline V gene lookup returns CDR1 SGHKS and CDR2 YYEKEE (reference sequence). This CDR3 comprises 17 residues. This chain's CDR3 is CASSLGNSPTLGNTIYF. In DNA form, the CDR3 reads TGTGCCAGCAGCTTGGGTAACAGCCCTACTCTTGGAAACACCATATATTTT.

V is TRBV9 and J is TRBJ2-3; 9 nucleotides agree with TRBD1. This CDR3 region has 14 residues. Trimming removed 3 bases from V and 3 bases from J; junction bases left unmatched: 2. In germline, CDR1 is SGDLS, CDR2 YYNGEE. The DNA of the CDR3 is TGTGCCAGCAGCGGGGGACAGGGAACAGATACGCAGTATTTT. Amino acids: CASSGGQGTDTQYF.

The J gene is TRBJ2-7, the V gene TRBV30; possible D gene TRBD2, 6 bases. The germline CDR1 and CDR2 sequences are GTSNPN and SVGIG (reference sequence). This CDR3 is 12 amino acids long. With 2 bases removed from V and 5 bases from J, the gap between germline ends came to 10 bases. CDR3 residues: CAWSPSGDEQYF. CDR3 coding DNA: TGTGCCTGGAGTCCATCGGGGGACGAGCAGTACTTC.

The chain couples TRBV18 to TRBJ2-1; D possibly corresponds to TRBD1 (6 bases). V gave up 0 bases and J gave up 7 bases, with 16 bases separating them. CDR1 is KGHSH and CDR2 is LQKENI in the germline V gene. The CDR3 contains 16 residues. The CDR3 region has the DNA TGTGCCAGCTCACCACCTGCGCAGGGGTATCGTAATGAGCAGTTCTTC. Protein: CASSPPAQGYRNEQFF.

This chain connects TRBV11-3 to TRBJ2-1; 14 bases are a match to TRBD2. Trimming at V came to 5 bases and at J to 4 bases, leaving 13 bases not matched to a gene. The CDR3 is 19 residues long. Germline V gene lookup returns CDR1 SGHNT and CDR2 YENEEA. CDR3 DNA: TGTGCCAGCAGCGCCGGCGGGACTAGCGGGAGTAAGGGGTACAATGAGCAGTTCTTC. Translating gives CASSAGGTSGSKGYNEQFF.

The genes are TRBV10-3 and TRBJ2-7, with D maybe TRBD1 (6 bases). The V end lost 5 bases, the J end lost 7 bases, and 12 bases lay between the germline ends. There are 12 residues in the CDR3. Germline assignment: CDR1 ENHRY and CDR2 SYGVKD. CDR3 residues: CAISLQGEEQYF. CDR3 sequence (DNA): TGTGCCATCAGTCTACAGGGTGAGGAGCAGTACTTC.

The chain is built from TRBV7-2 and TRBJ2-3; D might be TRBD2 (6 bases). Germline V gene data show CDR1 as SGHTA and CDR2 as FQGNSA. This CDR3 comprises 16 residues. Deletions cut 0 bases from V and 1 base from J, with 11 bases between. CDR3 nucleotide sequence: TGTGCCAGCAGCTTAGCGGGGCGGGACGGCACAGATACGCAGTATTTT. As protein: CASSLAGRDGTDTQYF.

The chain combines TRBV29-1 with TRBJ1-1; TRBD1 matches 9 bases. The junction had 7 bases not matched to a gene; V was cut back by 0 bases and J by 8 bases. Germline V gene sequence: CDR1 SQVTM, CDR2 ANQGSEA. The CDR3 covers 14 residues. The CDR3 here is CSVEEGQGAEEAFF. CDR3 coding DNA: TGCAGCGTTGAAGAGGGACAGGGTGCCGAAGAAGCTTTCTTT.

The chain uses TRBV30 and TRBJ1-6; TRBD1 is a possible D gene (5 bases). V gave up 4 bases and J gave up 6 bases, with 13 bases separating them. CDR1 is GTSNPN, CDR2 SVGIG, per germline (reference sequence). CDR3 size: 14 residues. CDR3 nucleotides: TGTGCCTGGAATAGCCCAGGGTCTAATTCACCCCTCCACTTT. Protein product: CAWNSPGSNSPLHF.

This clone has a single count. CDR3: CARFPGLAHEQYF. The CDR3 DNA reads as TGTGCCAGATTCCCGGGACTAGCACACGAGCAGTACTTC. V gene TRBV24-1 combines with J gene TRBJ2-7; TRBD2 agrees at 9 bases. The CDR3 totals 13 residues. Germline V gives CDR1 KGHDR, CDR2 SFDVKD. V shed 11 bases and J 5 bases; nucleotides not matched to a gene: 9.

In nucleotides, the CDR3 is TGTGCCAGCAGCGTAGTCGGGGGTGGTGGCTACACCTTC. Translating it yields CASSVVGGGGYTF. J is TRBJ1-2 and V is TRBV9, with D possibly matching TRBD1 (5 bases). This CDR3 is built from 13 residues. Germline values: CDR1 SGDLS, CDR2 YYNGEE. With 0 bases removed from V and 7 bases from J, the gap between germline ends came to 10 bases.

This chain uses TRBV29-1 with TRBJ1-3; D ambiguous. This CDR3 has 16 residues. Trimming cost V 1 base and J 0 bases, with 13 bases left between them. Looked up from germline, CDR1 is SQVTM and CDR2 is ANQGSEA. The CDR3 reads CSVEGSGTYSGNTIYF. The CDR3 DNA reads as TGCAGCGTTGAAGGTTCAGGTACCTACTCTGGAAACACCATATATTTT.

The CDR3 protein is CASLSENTDGREKLFF. CDR3 DNA: TGTGCCAGCCTCTCCGAGAACACGGACGGGAGAGAAAAACTGTTTTTT. This rearrangement joins TRBV6-6 to TRBJ1-4; no clear D gene. With 8 bases removed from V and 8 bases from J, the gap between germline ends came to 24 bases. The CDR3 totals 16 residues. CDR1 and CDR2 (germline): MNHNY, SVGAGI (reference sequence).

The chain combines TRBV13 with TRBJ1-6, with D unresolved. This CDR3 has 12 amino acids. Deletions cut 4 bases from V and 7 bases from J, with 5 bases between. Germline lookup yields CDR1 PRHDT and CDR2 FYEKMQ (reference sequence). CDR3 DNA: TGTGCCAGCAGCTCCAGAAATTCACCCCTCCACTTT. Amino acid sequence: CASSSRNSPLHF. The full variable domain, completed using reference TRBV13 and TRBJ1-6, is AAGVIQSPRHLIKEKRETATLKCYPIPRHDTVYWYQQGPGQDPQFLISFYEKMQSDKGSIPDRFSAQQFSDYHSELNMSSLELGDSALYFCASSSRNSPLHFGNGTRLTVT.

J is TRBJ1-1 and V is TRBV6-6, with D perhaps matching TRBD1 (6 bases). Germline V gene lookup returns CDR1 MNHNY and CDR2 SVGAGI (reference sequence). The CDR3 is 15 amino acids. Trimming removed 6 bases at V and 1 base at J, with 15 bases between. The CDR3 sequence is CASSQGPDPNTEAFF. CDR3 bases: TGTGCCAGCAGCCAGGGGCCGGATCCGAACACTGAAGCTTTCTTT.

This chain connects TRBV15 to TRBJ2-4; 14 bases line up with TRBD2. V was clipped by 3 bases and J by 9 bases; unmatched bases: 1. The CDR3 is 14 residues long. The V gene's germline CDR1 is LNHNV and CDR2 YYDKDF (reference sequence). The CDR3 reads CATSRGTSGSIQYF. Here the CDR3 DNA reads TGTGCCACCAGCAGGGGGACTAGCGGGAGCATTCAGTACTTC.